These 28 T cell receptor beta chains originate from one sample sequenced in a study of T cell changes during pregnancy in multiple sclerosis. TCRdb's copy holds only in-frame clones and misses some; the assay was immunoSEQ multiplex PCR. The sample consists of approximately 20,000 clones, around 85% of them appearing once. The sequencing here drew on CD8+ T cells from peripheral blood mononuclear cells, taken before pregnancy. Receptors originate from a female donor with multiple sclerosis, enrolled in a pregnancy study.

V gene TRBV5-1 combines with J gene TRBJ2-5, with 10 bases that match TRBD2. Germline lookup yields CDR1 SGHRS and CDR2 YFSETQ. J lost 0 bases, V lost 0 bases, and 5 bases had no gene match. The CDR3 is 17 amino acids. This chain's CDR3 is CASSLGLAGENQETQYF. The CDR3 nucleotides are TGCGCCAGCAGCTTGGGTCTAGCGGGAGAAAACCAAGAGACCCAGTACTTC.

The chain employs TRBV6-6 and TRBJ2-5, with 8 bases identical to TRBD2. The CDR3 runs to 15 residues. J was trimmed by 2 bases and V by 10 bases; bases with no gene match: 12. Germline V gene data show CDR1 as MNHNY and CDR2 as SVGAGI (reference sequence). The DNA of the CDR3 is TGTGCCACCGGGGGGGGCTATTCGCCGCAAGAGACCCAGTACTTC. Translation gives CATGGGYSPQETQYF.

This clone has just one count. The chain recombines TRBV28 with TRBJ1-4, with 11 bases aligning to TRBD1. The CDR3 is made up of 15 amino acids. CDR1 is MDHEN, CDR2 SYDVKM, per germline. The J segment lost 6 bases and the V segment lost 6 bases, leaving 6 bases of the junction unmatched. In DNA, the CDR3 is TGTGCCAGCAGCTACGGGACAGGGGGTTATGAAAAACTGTTTTTT. Its translation: CASSYGTGGYEKLFF.

Here the CDR3 reads CASSLGSRGTDTQYF. DNA of the CDR3: TGTGCCAGCAGCTTAGGATCGAGGGGGACAGATACGCAGTATTTT. J is TRBJ2-3 and V is TRBV11-3, with D perhaps TRBD1 (6 bases). The CDR3 is 15 amino acids. The germline V gene encodes CDR1 SGHNT and CDR2 YENEEA. The V end was cut by 1 base, the J end by 3 bases, with 11 bases between.

This clone has just one count. The V and J genes are TRBV4-1 and TRBJ2-7; D is perhaps TRBD1 (5 bases). CDR1 and CDR2 from the germline V gene are MGHRA and YSYEKL. The CDR3 has 16 residues. The V gene lost 2 bases and the J gene lost 5 bases, with 19 bases spanning the gap. The CDR3 region is CASSQLISGFGDEQYF. The CDR3 region has the DNA TGCGCCAGCAGCCAACTGATTTCAGGGTTTGGCGACGAGCAGTACTTC.

For this clone: It is unclear where the CDR3 begins or ends on the DNA, so no DNA is shown, and the CDR3 is as TCRdb lists it. This CDR3 reads CASSKVAGGSETQYF. This sequence joins TRBV21-1 and TRBJ2-5; no check of the table's D call, TRBD2, against the DNA was made. TRBV21-1 is flagged as a pseudogene. The CDR3 extends over 15 residues, inclusive of both ends.

The chain joins TRBV5-1 to TRBJ2-5, with 7 bases identical to TRBD1. Trimming took 3 bases from V and 1 from J; bases not matched to a gene: 6. CDR1 is SGHRS, CDR2 YFSETQ, per germline. The CDR3 has 15 residues. The CDR3 coding sequence is TGCGCCAGCAGCTCCACAGGGGCGTCCCAAGAGACCCAGTACTTC. This gives the protein CASSSTGASQETQYF.

This clone was found a few times. The rearrangement links TRBV30 to TRBJ1-1, with D uncertain. Germline V CDR1 and CDR2: GTSNPN, SVGIG (reference sequence). Trimming took 0 bases from V and 8 from J, leaving 13 bases between them. There are 13 residues in the CDR3. The CDR3 nucleotides read TGTGCCTGGAGTGTACGTCCCTTGGCCGAAGCTTTCTTT. Protein: CAWSVRPLAEAFF.

The rearrangement links TRBV4-3 to TRBJ1-1; D uncertain. V gave up 0 bases and J gave up 7 bases, with 15 bases separating them. The CDR3 runs to 15 residues. CDR1 LGHNA and CDR2 YSLEER come from the germline V gene. CDR3 sequence: CASSQDQRGTDEAFF. The DNA for the CDR3 is TGCGCCAGCAGCCAAGATCAGCGGGGTACCGATGAAGCTTTCTTT.

This clone was found once. J is TRBJ1-1 and V is TRBV2; 7 bases agree with TRBD1. This CDR3 comprises 15 residues. Trimming at V came to 5 bases and at J to 6 bases, leaving 12 bases not matched to a gene. CDR1 is SNHLY, CDR2 FYNNEI, per germline. The CDR3 reads CASSPQGGAYPEAFF. Here the CDR3 DNA reads TGTGCCAGCAGTCCCCAGGGGGGAGCGTATCCTGAAGCTTTCTTT.

In this sample, this clone turned up a few times. The chain is built from TRBV6-5 and TRBJ2-1; no clear D gene. V was clipped by 5 bases and J by 3 bases, with 14 bases between them. This CDR3 contains 15 residues. Looked up from germline, CDR1 is MNHEY and CDR2 is SVGAGI. The CDR3: CASSIHRNLYNEQFF. The CDR3 DNA reads as TGTGCCAGCAGTATCCACAGAAATCTCTACAATGAGCAGTTCTTC.

The chain has TRBV5-6 and TRBJ2-7, with 7 bases aligning to TRBD1. J gave up 2 bases and V 4 bases, and 6 bases lay outside the gene matches. This CDR3 has 14 amino acids. Germline values: CDR1 SGHDT, CDR2 YYEEEE. CDR3 sequence: CASSRQGTPYEQYF. CDR3 bases: TGTGCCAGCAGCCGACAGGGTACCCCCTACGAGCAGTACTTC.

The V and J genes are TRBV4-3 and TRBJ2-7; 8 positions match TRBD1. The CDR3 contains 16 residues. Germline V CDR1 and CDR2: LGHNA, YSLEER. With 4 bases clipped from V and 5 bases from J, the junction kept 13 bases outside the gene matches. DNA for the CDR3: TGCGCCAGCAGCCCAACTATAGACAGGGGAACCCACGAGCAGTACTTC. It encodes CASSPTIDRGTHEQYF.

The V call is TRBV9, the J call TRBJ2-7; 8 bases agree with TRBD1. From germline, CDR1 is SGDLS and CDR2 YYNGEE. This CDR3 has 16 residues. V shed 7 bases, J shed 5 bases, and the junction held 17 bases outside the gene matches. This CDR3 reads CASGSSGTGKLHEQYF. Written as DNA, the CDR3 is TGTGCCAGCGGCAGCTCCGGGACAGGAAAGCTGCACGAGCAGTACTTC.

Judged by abundance, this clone is medium-sized. The CDR3 DNA reads TGTGCCAGCAGCTTGTTCAGGGGGCAGACTGAAGCTTTCTTT. Protein product: CASSLFRGQTEAFF. The genes are TRBV5-4 and TRBJ1-1, with 8 bases aligning to TRBD1. Germline V gene data show CDR1 as SGHNT and CDR2 as YYREEE (reference sequence). The V gene end was trimmed by 1 base and the J gene end by 5 bases; junction bases not matched to a gene: 4. CDR3 length: 14 amino acids.

The chain is built from TRBV7-6 and TRBJ1-5; a possible D gene is TRBD1 (6 bases). The V gene lost 5 bases and the J gene lost 0 bases, with 17 bases spanning the gap. The CDR3 is made up of 17 amino acids. Germline V gene sequence: CDR1 SGHVS, CDR2 FNYEAQ. CDR3 sequence reads: CASSPLEGQLSNQPQHF. For the CDR3, the DNA is TGTGCCAGCAGCCCTCTTGAAGGACAGCTTAGCAATCAGCCCCAGCATTTT.

The sample holds a few counts of this clone. CDR3 region: CASSPVASGRSNEQFF. The CDR3 nucleotides are TGTGCCAGCTCACCAGTGGCTAGCGGGAGAAGCAATGAGCAGTTCTTC. The genes are TRBV18 and TRBJ2-1; 10 positions agree with TRBD2. This CDR3 has 16 amino acids. Trimming removed 2 bases from V and 6 bases from J; junction bases left unmatched: 7. Per the germline V gene, CDR1 is KGHSH and CDR2 is LQKENI.

V gene TRBV2 combines with J gene TRBJ1-4; no clear D. V was cut by 7 bases and J by 4 bases, with 16 bases left in between. The germline gives CDR1 SNHLY, CDR2 FYNNEI. There are 15 residues in the CDR3. Here the CDR3 reads CASKARLDFNEKLFF. The CDR3, as DNA: TGTGCCAGCAAGGCGAGGTTGGACTTTAATGAAAAACTGTTTTTT.

The chain has TRBV5-6 and TRBJ1-1; 9 nucleotides align to TRBD1. Germline CDR1 reads SGHDT; CDR2 reads YYEEEE. Trimming removed 1 base from V and 4 bases from J; junction bases left unmatched: 17. The CDR3 is 19 residues long. CDR3 nucleotide sequence: TGTGCCAGCAGCTTGTATGTTCGGAGACGGGACAGGGCTATCACTGAAGCTTTCTTT. Encoded protein: CASSLYVRRRDRAITEAFF. Full variable domain (outside the CDR3, taken from reference TRBV5-6 and TRBJ1-1): DAGVTQSPTHLIKTRGQQVTLRCSPKSGHDTVSWYQQALGQGPQFIFQYYEEEERQRGNFPDRFSGHQFPNYSSELNVNALLLGDSALYLCASSLYVRRRDRAITEAFFGQGTRLTVV.

This chain links TRBV10-1 with TRBJ2-7, with 8 positions matching TRBD2. Looked up from germline, CDR1 is WNHNN and CDR2 is SYGVQD (reference sequence). CDR3 length: 15 residues. The V gene end was trimmed by 1 base and the J gene end by 2 bases; junction bases not matched to a gene: 4. The chain's CDR3 is CASSELAGNTYEQYF. The CDR3, as DNA: TGCGCCAGCAGTGAGTTAGCGGGGAATACCTACGAGCAGTACTTC.

The chain recombines TRBV5-5 with TRBJ2-7; no reliable D call. V shed 0 bases and J shed 5 bases, with 12 bases lying between them. There are 14 residues in the CDR3. Germline V lookup: CDR1 SGHKS, CDR2 YYEKEE (reference sequence). The CDR3 sequence is CASSLGHGSDEQYF. CDR3 DNA: TGTGCCAGCAGCTTGGGACATGGATCCGACGAGCAGTACTTC.

The genes are TRBV6-1 and TRBJ1-4; tentative D call: TRBD1 (6 bases). CDR3 length: 15 amino acids. Per germline, CDR1 MNHNS and CDR2 SASEGT. The V gene lost 4 bases and the J gene lost 0 bases, with 9 bases spanning the gap. Here the CDR3 reads CASSVRTATNEKLFF. DNA of the CDR3: TGTGCCAGCAGTGTTCGGACAGCAACTAATGAAAAACTGTTTTTT.

The chain employs TRBV7-9 and TRBJ1-5, with 10 bases aligning to TRBD1. Germline V gives CDR1 SEHNR, CDR2 FQNEAQ (reference sequence). This CDR3 comprises 18 residues. After removal of 5 bases from V and 4 bases from J, the junction contained 14 bases not matched to a gene. DNA for the CDR3: TGTGCCAGCAGCGCAGCATTGGGACAGGGGAAAATTAATCAGCCCCAGCATTTT. It translates to CASSAALGQGKINQPQHF.

The rearrangement links TRBV9 to TRBJ2-5, with TRBD2 matching over 8 bases. V dropped 3 bases and J dropped 7; count of bases not matched to a gene: 11. CDR1 SGDLS and CDR2 YYNGEE come from the germline V gene. The CDR3 has 15 residues. CDR3 nucleotide sequence: TGTGCCAGCAGCGAAGGTGCGGGGGGATTGCGGACCCAGTACTTC. As protein: CASSEGAGGLRTQYF.

The chain links TRBV5-1 to TRBJ2-1; TRBD2 might be the D (5 bases). From germline, CDR1 is SGHRS and CDR2 YFSETQ. The CDR3 spans 12 residues. V was shortened by 4 bases and J by 8 bases, with 10 bases between the two germline ends. Here the CDR3 reads CASSRAGDEQFF. Written as DNA, the CDR3 is TGCGCCAGCAGCCGAGCCGGGGATGAGCAGTTCTTC.

The chain joins TRBV11-3 to TRBJ2-3; 8 nucleotides match TRBD1. Germline lookup yields CDR1 SGHNT and CDR2 YENEEA. The CDR3 consists of 15 residues. Unmatched junction bases numbered 11, after V lost 5 bases and J lost 7 bases. The CDR3 nucleotides read TGTGCCAGCAGCCGGACAGGGCCTGTTCCTAATACGCAGTATTTT. As protein: CASSRTGPVPNTQYF.

The chain links TRBV7-8 to TRBJ2-7; 10 positions match TRBD1. Germline V lookup: CDR1 SGHVS, CDR2 FQNEAQ. Trimming took 6 bases from V and 5 from J; bases not matched to a gene: 7. This CDR3 is built from 14 residues. CDR3 bases: TGTGCCAGCAGAGCGGGACAGGGGAGTCACGAGCAGTACTTC. This codes for CASRAGQGSHEQYF.

The J gene is TRBJ2-1, the V gene TRBV6-5, with 10 bases matching TRBD2. The junction had 8 bases not matched to a gene; V was cut back by 2 bases and J by 7 bases. The CDR3 has 16 residues. Germline loops: CDR1 MNHEY, CDR2 SVGAGI. The CDR3: CASSYTALAGDNEQFF. DNA of the CDR3: TGTGCCAGCAGTTACACCGCCCTAGCGGGAGATAATGAGCAGTTCTTC.